The 9 T cell receptor beta chains listed next were all sequenced from one sample in a study of blood T cells in healthy people across ages. Using a J-beta primer mix together with a sample-barcoded 5' primer, a second PCR was run for roughly 6 to 11 cycles. TCRdb passed the 5' RACE reads through MiXCR, listing each CDR3 protein once. The sample yields around 580,000 distinct CDR3 sequences, around half seen once. The sequenced sample consisted of blood. Every receptor here comes from a man older than 75 in good health.

This clonotype has just a few counts. The chain carries TRBV6-5 and TRBJ1-6, with no clear D. CDR3 size: 16 residues. V lost 0 bases, J lost 5 bases, and 11 bases lay in between. CDR1 is MNHEY, CDR2 SVGAGI, per germline. CDR3 in amino acids: CASSYSWRANNSPLHF. The CDR3 DNA is TGTGCCAGCAGTTACTCCTGGAGGGCTAATAATTCACCCCTCCACTTT.

This clonotype was observed a few times. The chain employs TRBV6-6 and TRBJ2-7; the D call may be TRBD1 or TRBD2 (5 bases each). This CDR3 is built from 14 residues. V was pared by 3 bases and J by 2 bases, with 11 bases between. Germline V gives CDR1 MNHNY, CDR2 SVGAGI (reference sequence). The CDR3 sequence is CASSYAGRAYEQYF. Written as DNA, the CDR3 is TGTGCCAGCAGTTATGCAGGGAGAGCCTACGAGCAGTACTTC.

The chain couples TRBV20-1 to TRBJ1-1; TRBD1 agrees at 7 bases. Germline V CDR1 and CDR2: DFQATT, SNEGSKA (reference sequence). This CDR3 region has 14 residues. V was clipped by 3 bases and J by 7 bases; unmatched bases: 11. The CDR3 loop reads CSARAGTEKLEAFF. For the CDR3, the DNA is TGCAGTGCTAGGGCCGGGACAGAAAAGCTTGAAGCTTTCTTT.

Only a few counts were recorded for this clonotype. In nucleotides, the CDR3 is TGTGCCAGCGCCTCCGGGACTAGCGGGGCTTACAATGAGCAGTTCTTC. Translated, it gives CASASGTSGAYNEQFF. The J gene is TRBJ2-1, the V gene TRBV3-1, with 13 bases that match TRBD2. J was trimmed by 4 bases and V by 8 bases; bases with no gene match: 8. CDR1 LGHDT and CDR2 YNNKEL come from the germline V gene (reference sequence). The CDR3 runs to 16 residues.

The chain recombines TRBV4-3 with TRBJ1-4; D is unresolved. This CDR3 spans 15 amino acids. Germline CDR1 and CDR2: LGHNA and YSLEER. Trimming stripped 2 bases from V and 3 bases from J, with 10 bases between. This chain's CDR3 is CASSQQVGANEKLFF. Written as DNA, the CDR3 is TGCGCCAGCAGCCAACAAGTCGGAGCTAATGAAAAACTGTTTTTT.

Concerning this clonotype itself: An end of the junction differs from the germline gene, which may be a read error. This chain uses TRBV6-5 with TRBJ2-7; 7 bases match TRBD2. Germline CDR1 reads MNHEY; CDR2 reads SVGAGI. The CDR3 is made up of 13 amino acids. The CDR3 is CACSYAGVGEQYF. The CDR3 nucleotides read TGTGCCTGCAGTTATGCGGGAGTGGGAGAGCAGTACTTC.

This clonotype has only one observation. A much larger clone lies one base from this, so it may be a read error. The chain combines TRBV7-9 with TRBJ2-7; 10 bases agree with TRBD1. The CDR3 is 14 amino acids. Germline CDR1 SEHNR, CDR2 FQNEAQ (reference sequence). The CDR3 is CASSFRDRGHDQYF. The CDR3 DNA reads TGTGCCAGCAGCTTTAGGGACAGGGGCCACGACCAGTACTTC.

This clonotype was seen a handful of times. The J gene is TRBJ1-2, the V gene TRBV30, with D hard to call. The V gene lost 0 bases and the J gene lost 2 bases, with 10 bases spanning the gap. This CDR3 has 14 amino acids. The germline CDR1 and CDR2 sequences are GTSNPN and SVGIG (reference sequence). This CDR3 is CAWSVAALNYGYTF. The CDR3 DNA is TGTGCCTGGAGTGTAGCGGCACTGAACTATGGCTACACCTTC.

This clonotype occurred a few times. The chain links TRBV29-1 to TRBJ2-5; 8 nucleotides match TRBD1. Germline lookup yields CDR1 SQVTM and CDR2 ANQGSEA. The CDR3 covers 14 residues. V dropped 3 bases and J dropped 6; count of bases not matched to a gene: 9. This CDR3 reads CSVEKRDRGQTQYF. As DNA, the CDR3 is TGCAGCGTTGAGAAGCGAGACAGGGGTCAGACCCAGTACTTC. Full variable domain (outside the CDR3, taken from reference TRBV29-1 and TRBJ2-5): SAVISQKPSRDICQRGTSLTIQCQVDSQVTMMFWYRQQPGQSLTLIATANQGSEATYESGFVIDKFPISRPNLTFSTLTVSNMSPEDSSIYLCSVEKRDRGQTQYFGPGTRLLVL.